This T cell receptor (beta chain) stems from a study of T cell repertoires in cytomegalovirus infection. Study overall: HLA-C-restricted CMV epitopes, recently identified, and well-studied HLA-B-restricted ones were used by the study. The public TCR beta signatures pointed to both CMV infection and matching HLA type. Broader study findings: Summed frequency of shared TCR beta families picked out CMV carriers who also had the relevant HLA. In two of eight donors, the top clonotype was HLA-C-restricted CMV-specific.

TCRdb processed the reads anew with MiXCR; each CDR3 protein has one entry. In the table there are about 920,000 distinct CDR3 sequences, around 32% of which are singletons. Germline values: CDR1 MGHRA, CDR2 YSYEKL. CDR3 size: 11 residues. A word on this clonotype: Its antigen is undetermined. At one of its ends the junction is not consistent with the germline gene, which may arise from a read error.

The source was cultured CD8+ T cells from PBMCs, collected from culture after CMV antigen stimulation. The clonotype was recovered from a human donor in good health (CMV status not recorded). Some clones in this sample may be carry-over from other donors' samples. The chain is built from TRBV4-1 and TRBJ1-1; D call uncertain. The CDR3 protein is CASSQDGPVLF. CDR3 in DNA: TGCGCCAGCAGCCAAGATGGGCCAGTTCTCTTT.